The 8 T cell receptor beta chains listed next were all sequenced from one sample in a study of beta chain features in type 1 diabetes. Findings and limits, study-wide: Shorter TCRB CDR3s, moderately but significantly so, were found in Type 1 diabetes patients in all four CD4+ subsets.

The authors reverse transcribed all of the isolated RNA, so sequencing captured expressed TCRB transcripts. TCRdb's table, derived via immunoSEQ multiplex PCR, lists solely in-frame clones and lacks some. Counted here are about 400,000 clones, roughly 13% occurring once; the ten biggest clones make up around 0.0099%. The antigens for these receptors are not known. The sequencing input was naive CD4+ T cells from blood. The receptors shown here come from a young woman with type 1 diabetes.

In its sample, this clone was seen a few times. The CDR3 reads CASSGETGLTEQFF. The CDR3 nucleotides read TGCGCCAGCAGCGGCGAGACAGGGCTGACTGAGCAGTTCTTC. This chain connects TRBV5-1 to TRBJ2-1; 7 bases agree with TRBD1. Germline loops: CDR1 SGHRS, CDR2 YFSETQ. With V trimmed by 4 bases and J by 9 bases, 10 bases remained unmatched. The CDR3 is 14 amino acids.

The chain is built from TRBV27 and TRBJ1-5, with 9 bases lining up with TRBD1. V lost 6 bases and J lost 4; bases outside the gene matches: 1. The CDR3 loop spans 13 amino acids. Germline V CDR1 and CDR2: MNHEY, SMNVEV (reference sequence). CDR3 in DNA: TGTGCCAGCAGGGACAGGGGAAATCAGCCCCAGCATTTT. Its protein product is CASRDRGNQPQHF.

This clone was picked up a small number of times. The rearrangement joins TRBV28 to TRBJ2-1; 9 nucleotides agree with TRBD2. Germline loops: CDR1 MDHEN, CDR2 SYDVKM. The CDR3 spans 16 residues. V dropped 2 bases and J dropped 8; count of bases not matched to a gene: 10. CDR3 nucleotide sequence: TGTGCCAGCAGTTTAGGGCTAGCGGGAAAGTGGGATGAGCAGTTCTTC. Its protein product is CASSLGLAGKWDEQFF.

This chain's CDR3 is CASSSPGGINIQYF. Written as DNA, the CDR3 is TGTGCCAGCAGCTCCCCCGGAGGGATAAACATTCAGTACTTC. The chain uses TRBV5-6 and TRBJ2-4; D is possibly TRBD2 (6 bases). V was shortened by 3 bases and J by 6 bases, with 13 bases between the two germline ends. Germline V gives CDR1 SGHDT, CDR2 YYEEEE. The CDR3 is made up of 14 amino acids.

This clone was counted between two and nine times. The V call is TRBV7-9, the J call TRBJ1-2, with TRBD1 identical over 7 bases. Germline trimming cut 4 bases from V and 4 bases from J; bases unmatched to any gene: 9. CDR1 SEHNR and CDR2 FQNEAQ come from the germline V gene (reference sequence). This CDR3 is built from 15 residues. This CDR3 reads CASSSGQAALYGYTF. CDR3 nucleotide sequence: TGTGCCAGCAGCTCAGGACAGGCAGCCCTCTATGGCTACACCTTC.

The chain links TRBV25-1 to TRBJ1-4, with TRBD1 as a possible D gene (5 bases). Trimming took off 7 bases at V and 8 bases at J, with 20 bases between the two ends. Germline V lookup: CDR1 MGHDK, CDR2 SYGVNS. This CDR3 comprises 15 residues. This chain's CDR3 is CASTPPGGRGEKLFF. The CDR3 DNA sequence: TGTGCCAGCACACCCCCCGGGGGGAGGGGAGAAAAACTGTTTTTT.

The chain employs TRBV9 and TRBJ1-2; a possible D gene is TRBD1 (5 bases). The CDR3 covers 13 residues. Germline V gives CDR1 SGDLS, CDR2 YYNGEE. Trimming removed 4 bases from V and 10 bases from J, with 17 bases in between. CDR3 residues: CASSLRVGINYTF. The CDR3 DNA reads TGTGCCAGCAGCCTCAGGGTTGGGATAAACTACACCTTC.

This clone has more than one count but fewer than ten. Here the CDR3 DNA reads TGTGCCAGCTCAACACTAGCGGGAGGAGACATTCAGTACTTC. It specifies CASSTLAGGDIQYF. The chain recombines TRBV18 with TRBJ2-4; 12 bases align to TRBD2. V lost 5 bases, J lost 8 bases, and 4 bases stayed unmatched. CDR3 size: 14 residues. Looked up from germline, CDR1 is KGHSH and CDR2 is LQKENI. Using reference TRBV18 and TRBJ2-4 for the parts outside the CDR3, the full variable domain is NAGVMQNPRHLVRRRGQEARLRCSPMKGHSHVYWYRQLPEEGLKFMVYLQKENIIDESGMPKERFSAEFPKEGPSILRIQQVVRGDSAAYFCASSTLAGGDIQYFGAGTRLSVL.